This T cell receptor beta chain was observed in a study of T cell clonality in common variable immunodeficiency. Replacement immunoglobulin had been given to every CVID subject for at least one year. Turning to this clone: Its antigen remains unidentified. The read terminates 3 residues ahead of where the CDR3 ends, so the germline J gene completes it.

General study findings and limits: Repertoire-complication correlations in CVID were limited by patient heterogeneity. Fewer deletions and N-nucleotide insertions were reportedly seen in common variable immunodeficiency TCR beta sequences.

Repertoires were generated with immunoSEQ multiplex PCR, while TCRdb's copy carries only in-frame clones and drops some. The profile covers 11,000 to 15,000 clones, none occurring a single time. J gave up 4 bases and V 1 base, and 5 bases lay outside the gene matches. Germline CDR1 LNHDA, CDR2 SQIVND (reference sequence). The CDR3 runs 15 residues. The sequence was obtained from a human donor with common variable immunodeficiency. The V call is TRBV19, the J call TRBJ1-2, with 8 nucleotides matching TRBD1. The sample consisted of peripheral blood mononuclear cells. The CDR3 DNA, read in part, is TGTGCCAGTAGTATAGGGCCAGGGGGCATCTATGGC. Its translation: CASSIGPGGIYG. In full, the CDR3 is CASSIGPGGIYGYTF.